This TCR beta chain is from a study of blood T cell repertoires in COVID-19. Per the original methods: From reference gene primer amplification, estimates of nucleated cell counts were derived. The data were produced by immunoSEQ multiplex PCR, yet TCRdb's version contains in-frame clones alone and is incomplete. V, J and clone size are taken as reported in that table, and D and trimming were inferred from the DNA itself. The sample shows 150,000 to 200,000 clones, approximately 82% of them seen only once. Participants were aged roughly 18 to 90 years, lived in about 26 US areas, and enrolled virtually. Which cohort a participant joined came from the clinical history participants gave. The sample consisted of PBMCs or T cells enriched from blood (not recorded which). The receptor was isolated from a man aged 50 to 60 who had recovered from COVID-19.

The DNA for the CDR3 is TGTGCCAGCAGCCAGACTAGCACAGATACGCAGTATTTT. Its protein product is CASSQTSTDTQYF. This chain joins TRBV4-2 and TRBJ2-3; D remains ambiguous. The CDR3 has 13 residues. The V gene lost 3 bases and the J gene lost 0 bases, with 4 bases spanning the gap. Germline V gene sequence: CDR1 LGHNA, CDR2 YNFKEQ.